This passage covers 24 T cell receptor beta chains from one sample sequenced in a study of shared clonotypes between healthy human individuals. The method was immunoSEQ multiplex PCR; TCRdb's version includes in-frame clones alone and lacks a portion of them. Among just under 95,000 clones, 60% to 70% were seen once, and the ten largest hold about half. The sample taken for sequencing was memory CD8+ T cells sorted from blood. This sample's subset: CD45RO+ cells pooled with CCR7-negative TemRA cells. The receptors derive from a man aged 30 to 45 in good health.

The genes are TRBV7-2 and TRBJ2-7; unclear D gene. V was shortened by 5 bases and J by 5 bases, with 13 bases between the two germline ends. The germline V gene encodes CDR1 SGHTA and CDR2 FQGNSA. The CDR3 extends over 13 amino acids. CDR3 DNA: TGTGCCAGCAGCCTCGTTAGGGTGAACGAGCAGTACTTC. Protein: CASSLVRVNEQYF. The complete variable domain, with remaining parts taken from reference TRBV7-2 and TRBJ2-7, reads GAGVSQSPSNKVTEKGKDVELRCDPISGHTALYWYRQSLGQGLEFLIYFQGNSAPDKSGLPSDRFSAERTGGSVSTLTIQRTQQEDSAVYLCASSLVRVNEQYFGPGTRLTVT.

The V call is TRBV27, the J call TRBJ2-1; TRBD1 matches 7 bases. V shed 6 bases, J shed 3 bases, and the junction held 8 bases outside the gene matches. There are 15 residues in the CDR3. The germline V gene has CDR1 MNHEY and CDR2 SMNVEV (reference sequence). The CDR3 sequence: CASSLSTGSYNEQFF. CDR3 sequence (DNA): TGTGCCAGCAGCTTGTCGACAGGGAGCTACAATGAGCAGTTCTTC.

This chain joins TRBV6-6 and TRBJ1-2; D gene uncertain. The CDR3 contains 11 residues. Germline CDR1 reads MNHNY; CDR2 reads SVGAGI (reference sequence). The V end was cut by 6 bases, the J end by 5 bases, with 7 bases between. The CDR3 is CASSYLYGYTF. Here the CDR3 DNA reads TGTGCCAGCAGCTACCTATATGGCTACACCTTC.

The chain employs TRBV2 and TRBJ1-1; no reliable D call. There are 12 residues in the CDR3. Trimming removed 5 bases from V and 5 bases from J, with 9 bases in between. The V gene's germline CDR1 is SNHLY and CDR2 FYNNEI. The CDR3: CASSLVGTEAFF. In DNA, the CDR3 is TGTGCCAGCAGTCTTGTTGGGACTGAAGCTTTCTTT.

About this clone itself: With only one base between it and a far larger clone, this is likely a read error. The rearrangement links TRBV6-1 to TRBJ2-3; 9 bases align to TRBD2. V trimming: 2 bases; J trimming: 1 base; junction bases outside the gene matches: 1. The germline CDR1 and CDR2 sequences are MNHNS and SASEGT. CDR3 length equals 15 residues. The CDR3 spells CASSELAGRTDTQYF. The CDR3 DNA follows: TGTGCCAGCAGTGAACTAGCGGGACGCACAGATACGCAGTATTTT.

V is TRBV1 and J is TRBJ2-7; TRBD1, as called in the table, went unchecked against the DNA. TRBV1 is deemed a pseudogene. CDR3 size: 14 residues. CDR3 amino acids: CTRKTGQEFYEQYF. CDR3 in DNA: TGCACCAGAAAAACGGGACAGGAATTTTACGAGCAGTACTTC.

The gene calls are TRBV5-4 and TRBJ2-7; 9 bases are shared with TRBD2. This CDR3 has 15 amino acids. The J segment lost 0 bases and the V segment lost 4 bases, leaving 5 bases of the junction unmatched. CDR1 and CDR2 from the germline V gene are SGHNT and YYREEE (reference sequence). CDR3 nucleotide sequence: TGTGCCAGCAGCCAAGGACTAGCGAGCTCCTACGAGCAGTACTTC. Protein sequence: CASSQGLASSYEQYF.

This chain links TRBV7-9 with TRBJ2-3; D remains unclear. V was pared by 2 bases and J by 9 bases, with 9 bases between. Per germline, CDR1 SEHNR and CDR2 FQNEAQ (reference sequence). This CDR3 contains 12 residues. The CDR3 DNA reads TGTGCCAGCAGCTTAAACTGGGGAACGCAGTATTTT. Translated, it gives CASSLNWGTQYF.

J is TRBJ1-2 and V is TRBV11-2; D remains ambiguous. Trimming removed 5 bases at V and 4 bases at J, with 11 bases between. Germline values: CDR1 SGHAT, CDR2 FQNNGV. The CDR3 consists of 13 residues. The DNA for the CDR3 is TGTGCCAGCAGCGCCGATTTGGGCTATGGCTACACCTTC. Protein sequence: CASSADLGYGYTF.

This clone occurred a few times. The chain uses TRBV27 and TRBJ2-1; the D gene is possibly TRBD2 (5 bases). The CDR3 totals 13 residues. Germline CDR1 and CDR2: MNHEY and SMNVEV (reference sequence). Trimming removed 3 bases at V and 9 bases at J, with 12 bases between. In DNA form, the CDR3 reads TGTGCCAGCAGTTTTGGCGGGCCGATTGAGCAGTTCTTC. Its protein product is CASSFGGPIEQFF.

The J gene is TRBJ2-1, the V gene TRBV4-3; 10 positions agree with TRBD2. The CDR3 extends over 16 amino acids. Germline-derived CDR1 and CDR2 are LGHNA and YSLEER. The V segment lost 0 bases and the J segment 2 bases; nucleotides outside the gene matches: 1. The CDR3 nucleotides read TGCGCCAGCAGCCAAGATGGGACTAGCGCCTACAATGAGCAGTTCTTC. It specifies CASSQDGTSAYNEQFF.

In its sample, this clone was seen once. This chain uses TRBV25-1 with TRBJ1-5; D is uncertain. Germline lookup yields CDR1 MGHDK and CDR2 SYGVNS. V was cut by 1 base and J by 0 bases, with 10 bases left in between. This CDR3 region has 16 residues. CDR3 sequence (DNA): TGTGCCAGCAGTGAATCCGCTGACACTAGCAATCAGCCCCAGCATTTT. As protein: CASSESADTSNQPQHF.

In regard to this clone: Since a far larger clone is one base different, this is likely a read error. The gene calls are TRBV6-5 and TRBJ2-7, with D possibly being TRBD2 (6 bases). V was pared by 2 bases and J by 4 bases, with 12 bases between. Per the germline V gene, CDR1 is MNHEY and CDR2 is SVGAGI. The CDR3 totals 14 residues. The CDR3 protein is CASSYGMGGYEQYF. The CDR3 bases are TGTGCCAGCAGTTACGGTATGGGAGGTTACGAGCAGTACTTC.

J is TRBJ2-1 and V is TRBV10-1; 8 nucleotides match TRBD2. Germline CDR1 reads WNHNN; CDR2 reads SYGVQD (reference sequence). The CDR3 loop spans 14 amino acids. Unmatched junction bases numbered 5, after V lost 5 bases and J lost 5 bases. DNA for the CDR3: TGCGCCAGCAGTTCTAGCGGGTCCAACAATGAGCAGTTCTTC. Translation: CASSSSGSNNEQFF.

The chain combines TRBV9 with TRBJ2-3; D remains ambiguous. Germline lookup yields CDR1 SGDLS and CDR2 YYNGEE. The CDR3 is 13 residues long. V was cut by 4 bases and J by 6 bases, with 12 bases left in between. The DNA for the CDR3 is TGTGCCAGCAGCTATTTCGTCGAGGATACGCAGTATTTT. It yields the protein CASSYFVEDTQYF. Full variable domain (missing parts from reference TRBV9 and TRBJ2-3): DSGVTQTPKHLITATGQRVTLRCSPRSGDLSVYWYQQSLDQGLQFLIQYYNGEERAKGNILERFSAQQFPDLHSELNLSSLELGDSALYFCASSYFVEDTQYFGPGTRLTVL.

This chain uses TRBV6-4 with TRBJ2-1, with D possibly TRBD2 on 6 matching bases. With 6 bases removed from V and 7 bases from J, the gap between germline ends came to 16 bases. CDR1 and CDR2 (germline): MRHNA, SNTAGT. The CDR3 consists of 14 residues. The CDR3 loop reads CASSPQPSGNEQFF. The CDR3 DNA is TGTGCCAGCAGCCCACAGCCAAGCGGGAATGAGCAGTTCTTC.

The J gene is TRBJ2-2, the V gene TRBV10-1; D is uncertain. Germline-derived CDR1 and CDR2 are WNHNN and SYGVQD (reference sequence). This CDR3 comprises 12 residues. V gave up 1 base and J gave up 7 bases, with 4 bases separating them. The CDR3 DNA reads as TGCGCCAGCAGTGAGTTCGGCGGGGAGCTGTTTTTT. Protein: CASSEFGGELFF.

The gene calls are TRBV30 and TRBJ1-2, with D maybe TRBD1 (5 bases). The CDR3 is made up of 16 amino acids. V was clipped by 8 bases and J by 2 bases, with 24 bases between them. CDR1 GTSNPN and CDR2 SVGIG come from the germline V gene (reference sequence). CDR3 DNA: TGTGCCCGAACACCCTCGGTACGACAGATGAACTATGGCTACACCTTC. It translates to CARTPSVRQMNYGYTF.

This chain uses TRBV29-1 with TRBJ1-5; no clear D gene. This CDR3 has 14 residues. CDR1 is SQVTM and CDR2 is ANQGSEA in the germline V gene. V was cut by 5 bases and J by 2 bases, with 13 bases left in between. The CDR3 protein is CSVRGISGNQPQHF. The CDR3 DNA is TGCAGCGTTCGAGGGATTTCTGGCAATCAGCCCCAGCATTTT.

The V gene is TRBV19, the J gene TRBJ2-1; 7 nucleotides line up with TRBD1. The V segment lost 2 bases and the J segment 4 bases; nucleotides outside the gene matches: 5. The CDR3 length is 15 residues. Germline V gene lookup returns CDR1 LNHDA and CDR2 SQIVND (reference sequence). The CDR3 nucleotides are TGTGCCAGTAGTATATGGGACAGCCGATACAATGAGCAGTTCTTC. Protein product: CASSIWDSRYNEQFF.

The chain combines TRBV6-6 with TRBJ2-5; 9 bases are a match to TRBD1. V lost 1 base, J lost 9 bases, and 3 bases stayed unmatched. This CDR3 spans 13 amino acids. Germline V gene data show CDR1 as MNHNY and CDR2 as SVGAGI (reference sequence). As DNA, the CDR3 is TGTGCCAGCAGTTACTACGGACAGGGGCCCCAGTACTTC. It encodes CASSYYGQGPQYF.

The J gene is TRBJ1-5, the V gene TRBV28; D may be TRBD1 (5 bases). CDR1 and CDR2 from the germline V gene are MDHEN and SYDVKM. CDR3 length: 18 residues. Trimming cost V 5 bases and J 0 bases, with 20 bases left between them. The CDR3 DNA reads TGTGCCAGCAGTCCTGCTCGTGTAGGGACTTATAGCAATCAGCCCCAGCATTTT. Amino acid sequence: CASSPARVGTYSNQPQHF.

The chain is built from TRBV7-6 and TRBJ2-7; TRBD2 aligns across 9 bases. This CDR3 is built from 16 residues. Germline V lookup: CDR1 SGHVS, CDR2 FNYEAQ. With V trimmed by 1 base and J by 4 bases, 8 bases remained unmatched. The CDR3 nucleotides read TGTGCCAGCAGCTTAGATCCCCTAGCGGGACCTTACGAGCAGTACTTC. This codes for CASSLDPLAGPYEQYF. Filled out from reference TRBV7-6 and TRBJ2-7, the complete variable domain reads GAGVSQSPRYKVTKRGQDVALRCDPISGHVSLYWYRQALGQGPEFLTYFNYEAQQDKSGLPNDRFSAERPEGSISTLTIQRTEQRDSAMYRCASSLDPLAGPYEQYFGPGTRLTVT.

The rearrangement uses TRBV19 and TRBJ2-7, with TRBD2 matching 13 bases. V shed 5 bases and J 5 bases; nucleotides not matched to a gene: 21. Germline CDR1 is LNHDA and CDR2 is SQIVND (reference sequence). The CDR3 is 20 amino acids. The CDR3 region has the DNA TGTGCCAGTAGTGCCGATTCCCCCCGGACTAGCGGGAGTATACCCCACGAGCAGTACTTC. Translated: CASSADSPRTSGSIPHEQYF. The variable domain in full, with the rest retrieved from reference TRBV19 and TRBJ2-7, is DGGITQSPKYLFRKEGQNVTLSCEQNLNHDAMYWYRQDPGQGLRLIYYSQIVNDFQKGDIAEGYSVSREKKESFPLTVTSAQKNPTAFYLCASSADSPRTSGSIPHEQYFGPGTRLTVT.